The 11 T cell receptor beta chains presented below share a single source sample, sequenced in a study of T cell responses to AZD1222 COVID-19 vaccine (dated by TCRdb to the early 2020s). The time point label for this specimen denotes: about 28 days (+/-7) after the second vaccine dose. Library preparation used the immunoSEQ multiplex PCR assay. TCRdb's version of the immuneACCESS table is confined to in-frame rearrangements and falls short of the full clone set. An unresolved V gene accounts for under half of the shortfall where checked; the remainder is of unknown origin. The sample has over 130,000 clones on record, about 93% of them singletons. Less than 5% of the sample belongs to the ten largest clones. The material sequenced was peripheral blood, taken 28 days after the second AZD1222 dose. The receptor set was obtained from an adult who received the AZD1222 COVID-19 vaccine.

In its sample, this clone was seen once. This chain uses TRBV6-2 or TRBV6-3 with TRBJ2-7; 10 nucleotides match TRBD2. Germline trimming cut 6 bases from V and 6 bases from J; bases unmatched to any gene: 5. The CDR3 is 13 residues long. The germline V gene encodes CDR1 MNHEY and CDR2 SVGEGT. CDR3 sequence reads: CASSPSGSGEQYF. The DNA for the CDR3 is TGTGCCAGCAGCCCTAGCGGGAGTGGCGAGCAGTACTTC.

This rearrangement joins TRBV6-5 to TRBJ1-1; D is ambiguous. The CDR3 spans 13 residues. From germline, CDR1 is MNHEY and CDR2 SVGAGI. The V end lost 6 bases, the J end lost 1 base, and 9 bases lay between the germline ends. For the CDR3, the DNA is TGTGCCAGCAGCGTAGACCGGAACACTGAAGCTTTCTTT. It codes for CASSVDRNTEAFF.

The chain uses TRBV6-1 and TRBJ1-2; D gene unclear. CDR3 length equals 16 residues. Trimming took off 0 bases at V and 0 bases at J, with 11 bases between the two ends. Germline V CDR1 and CDR2: MNHNS, SASEGT. The CDR3 nucleotides read TGTGCCAGCAGTGAAGCTGTCGGTGACCCTAACTATGGCTACACCTTC. This codes for CASSEAVGDPNYGYTF.

The chain carries TRBV19 and TRBJ1-2, with D unresolved. Germline V lookup: CDR1 LNHDA, CDR2 SQIVND (reference sequence). The V and J ends lost 8 bases and 8 bases respectively, with 21 bases between them. This CDR3 is 14 amino acids long. Here the CDR3 reads CASRLTWQAGGYTF. The CDR3 coding sequence is TGTGCCAGTCGCCTAACCTGGCAGGCCGGGGGCTACACCTTC.

V and J are TRBV6-5 and TRBJ2-7; 7 nucleotides agree with TRBD1. This CDR3 has 14 amino acids. The trim removed 2 bases at V and 6 bases at J, leaving 7 bases unmatched. The germline V gene has CDR1 MNHEY and CDR2 SVGAGI. The CDR3 bases are TGTGCCAGCAGTTACCACAAAAGACAGGGCGAGCAGTACTTC. Its protein is CASSYHKRQGEQYF.

The CDR3 DNA sequence: TGTGCCAGCAGCTTAAGGCAAGGTCAGACAAGCTATGGCTACACCTTC. Protein product: CASSLRQGQTSYGYTF. The V call is TRBV7-6, the J call TRBJ1-2; D is uncertain. The CDR3 is 16 amino acids. Deletions cut 2 bases from V and 4 bases from J, with 17 bases between. Germline CDR1 reads SGHVS; CDR2 reads FNYEAQ.

V and J are TRBV7-9 and TRBJ2-5; no firm D call. Per germline, CDR1 SEHNR and CDR2 FQNEAQ (reference sequence). The CDR3 has 11 amino acids. Between the trimmed V and J ends, which lost 7 bases and 0 bases, there was a span of 3 bases. The CDR3 DNA follows: TGTGCCAGCACAAACCAAGAGACCCAGTACTTC. This encodes CASTNQETQYF.

This rearrangement joins TRBV5-1 to TRBJ1-6; perhaps TRBD1 as D (5 bases). The CDR3 totals 17 residues. The germline V gene has CDR1 SGHRS and CDR2 YFSETQ. V was cut by 3 bases and J by 3 bases, with 16 bases left in between. The CDR3 region is CASSSFPRGYYNSPLHF. In DNA form, the CDR3 reads TGCGCCAGCAGCTCGTTCCCCCGGGGGTACTATAATTCACCCCTCCACTTT.

V usage is TRBV5-1 and J usage is TRBJ1-2, with 9 bases aligning to TRBD1. Germline CDR1 and CDR2: SGHRS and YFSETQ. The CDR3 covers 17 residues. After removal of 1 base from V and 0 bases from J, the junction contained 7 bases not matched to a gene. CDR3 loop: CASSLRTGVLPNYGYTF. The CDR3 coding sequence is TGCGCCAGCAGCTTGAGGACAGGGGTCTTACCTAACTATGGCTACACCTTC. The complete variable domain, with remaining parts taken from reference TRBV5-1 and TRBJ1-2, reads KAGVTQTPRYLIKTRGQQVTLSCSPISGHRSVSWYQQTPGQGLQFLFEYFSETQRNKGNFPGRFSGRQFSNSRSEMNVSTLELGDSALYLCASSLRTGVLPNYGYTFGSGTRLTVV.

V is TRBV2 and J is TRBJ2-3, with 10 bases that match TRBD2. Germline lookup yields CDR1 SNHLY and CDR2 FYNNEI. The CDR3 sequence is 17 residues long. After removal of 4 bases from V and 4 bases from J, the junction contained 11 bases not matched to a gene. In DNA, the CDR3 is TGTGCCAGCAGTGGGCTCGGGAGCGGGAGGGCCTCAGATACGCAGTATTTT. Amino acids: CASSGLGSGRASDTQYF.

The chain combines TRBV18 with TRBJ2-6, with a weak D call TRBD1 (5 bases). This CDR3 comprises 16 residues. V dropped 4 bases and J dropped 1 base, with 11 bases sitting between them. The germline gives CDR1 KGHSH, CDR2 LQKENI. The CDR3 region is CASSLIQVSGANVLTF. DNA of the CDR3: TGTGCCAGCTCACTGATACAGGTGTCTGGGGCCAACGTCCTGACTTTC.